These 27 T cell receptor beta chains were all obtained from the same sample, sequenced in a study of T-cell reconstitution after alpha-beta-depleted transplantation in children. Preparation of the TCRbeta library was carried out with unique molecular identifiers. TCRdb called the PCR reads again in MiXCR, with one record for every CDR3 protein. The sample has 200,000 to 250,000 distinct CDR3 sequences; approximately 6.3% are singletons. Sequences were derived from PBMCs, sampled before TCRalphabeta/CD19-depleted stem cell transplant. The receptor source for this set is a boy younger than 10 with acute lymphoblastic leukemia, due to receive a stem cell transplant.

This clonotype was picked up many times. The chain joins TRBV7-2 to TRBJ2-5; D remains ambiguous. CDR1 and CDR2 from the germline V gene are SGHTA and FQGNSA. This CDR3 is built from 16 residues. V was cut by 5 bases and J by 3 bases, with 19 bases left in between. CDR3 residues: CASSTASPGQEETQYF. Here the CDR3 DNA reads TGTGCCAGCAGCACCGCCTCCCCGGGCCAAGAAGAGACCCAGTACTTC.

This clonotype is a singleton in its sample. This rearrangement joins TRBV6-1 to TRBJ1-6, with no clear D. CDR3 length equals 17 residues. CDR1 and CDR2 from the germline V gene are MNHNS and SASEGT. The V end lost 6 bases, the J end lost 6 bases, and 21 bases lay between the germline ends. This CDR3 reads CASSVLAGTSSNSPLHF. CDR3 DNA sequence: TGTGCCAGCAGCGTCCTTGCGGGCACTAGCTCTAATTCACCCCTCCACTTT.

The chain combines TRBV12-3 or TRBV12-4 with TRBJ2-7; D is unresolved. The CDR3 is 14 amino acids. The ends were cut back, 1 base at V and 2 bases at J, with 9 bases in the middle. The CDR3 DNA reads as TGTGCCAGCAGTTTAGACCCAAGCGCCTACGAGCAGTACTTC. Encoded protein: CASSLDPSAYEQYF.

This clonotype came up a few times. The chain employs TRBV7-2 and TRBJ2-1; TRBD2 aligns across 9 bases. Germline CDR1 is SGHTA and CDR2 is FQGNSA. Losses at the gene ends were 6 bases for V and 8 bases for J; bases not matched to a gene: 11. The CDR3 consists of 15 residues. As DNA, the CDR3 is TGTGCCAGCAGGGGGGGACTAGCCCTGAGTGATGAGCAGTTCTTC. Amino acids: CASRGGLALSDEQFF.

This clonotype was observed at least ten times. The J gene is TRBJ2-7, the V gene TRBV29-1, with 7 bases aligning to TRBD1. CDR1 SQVTM and CDR2 ANQGSEA come from the germline V gene. Trimming cost V 1 base and J 3 bases; bases outside gene matches: 3. The length of the CDR3 is 13 residues. Here the CDR3 reads CSVEGTGLYEQYF. CDR3 DNA sequence: TGCAGCGTTGAAGGGACAGGACTCTACGAGCAGTACTTC.

The table lists this clonotype with many counts. V and J are TRBV5-1 and TRBJ2-1; D unresolved. The V and J ends lost 0 bases and 6 bases respectively, with 4 bases between them. Per the germline V gene, CDR1 is SGHRS and CDR2 is YFSETQ. CDR3 length equals 12 residues. DNA for the CDR3: TGCGCCAGCAGCTTGGCATTCAATGAGCAGTTCTTC. Translation gives CASSLAFNEQFF.

At least ten counts were recorded for this clonotype. The rearrangement links TRBV5-1 to TRBJ2-3, with 8 bases aligning to TRBD1. The CDR3 is 15 residues long. Trimming cost V 7 bases and J 0 bases; bases outside gene matches: 7. Germline V gene lookup returns CDR1 SGHRS and CDR2 YFSETQ. CDR3 sequence: CASSRDRLSTDTQYF. Written as DNA, the CDR3 is TGCGCCAGCTCCCGGGACAGGCTTAGCACAGATACGCAGTATTTT.

This clonotype was found a few times. The gene calls are TRBV29-1 and TRBJ1-2; D gene ambiguous. The CDR3 has 14 residues. Per the germline V gene, CDR1 is SQVTM and CDR2 is ANQGSEA. Trimming pared 7 bases from V and 4 bases from J, leaving 19 bases between. The CDR3 region is CSAQSTRVGYGYTF. Here the CDR3 DNA reads TGCAGCGCCCAATCGACTCGAGTGGGCTATGGCTACACCTTC.

This clonotype was counted many times. The chain is built from TRBV4-1 and TRBJ2-7, with D maybe TRBD2 (5 bases). Germline V gene data show CDR1 as MGHRA and CDR2 as YSYEKL. Trimming removed 1 base from V and 2 bases from J, with 9 bases in between. This CDR3 has 14 residues. The CDR3 is CASSQVGVPYEQYF. CDR3 sequence (DNA): TGCGCCAGCAGCCAAGTCGGGGTGCCCTACGAGCAGTACTTC.

The chain couples TRBV5-1 to TRBJ2-7, with 8 bases matching TRBD1. Per the germline V gene, CDR1 is SGHRS and CDR2 is YFSETQ. J lost 3 bases, V lost 5 bases, and 7 bases had no gene match. This CDR3 is built from 14 residues. DNA for the CDR3: TGCGCCAGCAGGCTTGGACAGGGCGGCTACGAGCAGTACTTC. This codes for CASRLGQGGYEQYF.

This clonotype was detected a few times. The J gene is TRBJ2-7, the V gene TRBV11-2; D uncertain. The germline V gene encodes CDR1 SGHAT and CDR2 FQNNGV. The CDR3 is made up of 14 amino acids. The V end lost 5 bases, the J end lost 6 bases, and 17 bases lay between the germline ends. This CDR3 reads CASSPSRYIGEQYF. The DNA for the CDR3 is TGTGCCAGCAGCCCCTCCCGGTATATCGGCGAGCAGTACTTC.

This clonotype came up a few times. V usage is TRBV28 and J usage is TRBJ1-5; TRBD1 agrees at 8 bases. The CDR3 consists of 15 residues. Germline V gene data show CDR1 as MDHEN and CDR2 as SYDVKM. V lost 5 bases to trimming and J lost 7 bases; unmatched junction nucleotides: 10. The CDR3 sequence: CASSPAGQGIQPQHF. DNA of the CDR3: TGTGCCAGCAGTCCAGCCGGACAGGGCATCCAGCCCCAGCATTTT.

The gene calls are TRBV18 and TRBJ1-1; 7 bases line up with TRBD1. The CDR3 is 15 amino acids. The V gene's germline CDR1 is KGHSH and CDR2 LQKENI. Trimming cost V 6 bases and J 0 bases; bases outside gene matches: 7. The CDR3 is CASSLGQIMNTEAFF. In DNA form, the CDR3 reads TGTGCCAGCTCCCTGGGACAGATCATGAACACTGAAGCTTTCTTT.

This chain uses TRBV9 with TRBJ2-3, with 10 bases that match TRBD2. The CDR3 runs 16 residues. Germline-derived CDR1 and CDR2 are SGDLS and YYNGEE. With 4 bases clipped from V and 3 bases from J, the junction kept 8 bases outside the gene matches. The CDR3 is CASSIRAGGRTDTQYF. In nucleotides, the CDR3 is TGTGCCAGCAGCATCAGAGCGGGGGGGCGAACAGATACGCAGTATTTT.

This clonotype was observed many times. The V gene is TRBV3-1, the J gene TRBJ2-7, with TRBD2 identical over 9 bases. The CDR3 runs to 13 residues. Germline trimming cut 3 bases from V and 3 bases from J; bases unmatched to any gene: 0. CDR1 is LGHDT, CDR2 YNNKEL, per germline (reference sequence). The CDR3 nucleotides are TGTGCCAGCAGCCAGCGGGAGGGCTACGAGCAGTACTTC. It yields the protein CASSQREGYEQYF.

This clonotype was counted many times. The rearrangement uses TRBV5-1 and TRBJ2-1; 8 positions agree with TRBD2. The CDR3 contains 18 residues. Germline loops: CDR1 SGHRS, CDR2 YFSETQ. With V trimmed by 0 bases and J by 1 base, 9 bases remained unmatched. This chain's CDR3 is CASSLGASGFLSYNEQFF. The CDR3 DNA reads as TGCGCCAGCAGCTTGGGTGCTAGCGGGTTCCTTTCCTACAATGAGCAGTTCTTC.

This clonotype was counted between two and nine times. This chain connects TRBV5-6 to TRBJ1-5; D is perhaps TRBD1 (5 bases). Germline V gene sequence: CDR1 SGHDT, CDR2 YYEEEE. CDR3 length: 14 amino acids. Trimming took 5 bases from V and 1 from J, leaving 10 bases between them. CDR3 DNA sequence: TGTGCCAGCAGTTCGGGGGTCAGCAATCAGCCCCAGCATTTT. This gives the protein CASSSGVSNQPQHF. Full variable domain (remainder filled in from reference TRBV5-6 and TRBJ1-5): DAGVTQSPTHLIKTRGQQVTLRCSPKSGHDTVSWYQQALGQGPQFIFQYYEEEERQRGNFPDRFSGHQFPNYSSELNVNALLLGDSALYLCASSSGVSNQPQHFGDGTRLSIL.

Ten or more counts support this clonotype. The V and J genes are TRBV11-3 and TRBJ2-2, with D possibly matching TRBD2 (6 bases). The ends were cut back, 3 bases at V and 7 bases at J, with 9 bases in the middle. Germline-derived CDR1 and CDR2 are SGHNT and YENEEA. The CDR3 covers 13 residues. The CDR3 DNA sequence: TGTGCCAGCAGCTTGGGACTGAACGGGGAGCTGTTTTTT. It specifies CASSLGLNGELFF.

This clonotype was detected a few times. This chain joins TRBV5-1 and TRBJ1-1; 7 bases line up with TRBD1. The J segment lost 4 bases and the V segment lost 7 bases, leaving 7 bases of the junction unmatched. Germline V CDR1 and CDR2: SGHRS, YFSETQ. The CDR3 is 13 residues long. For the CDR3, the DNA is TGCGCCAGCGGCCAGGACAGGTTCACTGAAGCTTTCTTT. Translated: CASGQDRFTEAFF. Looking up the rest from reference TRBV5-1 and TRBJ1-1 gives the full variable domain: KAGVTQTPRYLIKTRGQQVTLSCSPISGHRSVSWYQQTPGQGLQFLFEYFSETQRNKGNFPGRFSGRQFSNSRSEMNVSTLELGDSALYLCASGQDRFTEAFFGQGTRLTVV.

This clonotype has more than one count but fewer than ten. This rearrangement joins TRBV5-1 to TRBJ2-1; D tentatively reads TRBD1 or TRBD2 (7 bases each). V was pared by 3 bases and J by 5 bases, with 21 bases between. The germline V gene encodes CDR1 SGHRS and CDR2 YFSETQ. The CDR3 runs to 17 residues. CDR3: CASSSPFGEGQHNEQFF. The CDR3 DNA reads TGCGCCAGCAGCTCGCCCTTCGGGGAGGGACAGCACAATGAGCAGTTCTTC.

This clonotype was seen a single time. Since no conserved phenylalanine or tryptophan closes the CDR3, a read error is the likely cause. The chain is built from TRBV7-2 and TRBJ2-7, with TRBD2 matching 11 bases. V lost 6 bases, J lost 0 bases, and 4 bases stayed unmatched. Germline CDR1 is SGHTA and CDR2 is FQGNSA. The CDR3 consists of 15 residues. The CDR3 region is CASRVAGGISYEQYY. CDR3 nucleotides: TGTGCCAGCAGAGTAGCGGGAGGGATCTCCTACGAGCAGTACTAC.

The chain links TRBV28 to TRBJ1-4, with TRBD1 matching over 9 bases. The CDR3 contains 14 residues. The V segment lost 6 bases and the J segment 8 bases; nucleotides outside the gene matches: 7. In germline, CDR1 is MDHEN, CDR2 SYDVKM. The CDR3: CASRKDRGEEKLFF. In DNA, the CDR3 is TGTGCCAGCAGGAAGGACAGGGGCGAGGAAAAACTGTTTTTT.

This clonotype was seen ten or more times. The chain has TRBV20-1 and TRBJ2-7; D is unclear. In germline, CDR1 is DFQATT, CDR2 SNEGSKA (reference sequence). The CDR3 runs 12 residues. V lost 5 bases and J lost 7, with 15 bases in between. The DNA of the CDR3 is TGCAGTGCTCTGAGTAACAGCGAAGAGCAGTACTTC. It codes for CSALSNSEEQYF.

In this sample, this clonotype turned up many times. V usage is TRBV5-1 and J usage is TRBJ1-2, with D perhaps TRBD1 (6 bases). CDR1 and CDR2 from the germline V gene are SGHRS and YFSETQ. V lost 3 bases, J lost 2 bases, and 8 bases lay in between. The length of the CDR3 is 13 residues. DNA of the CDR3: TGCGCCAGCAGCTCGGGACAAAACTATGGCTACACCTTC. Translation: CASSSGQNYGYTF.

This clonotype came up a few times. This chain uses TRBV4-1 with TRBJ2-2, with a possible D match to TRBD2 (6 bases). The CDR3 runs to 16 residues. Looked up from germline, CDR1 is MGHRA and CDR2 is YSYEKL. The V and J ends lost 0 bases and 6 bases respectively, with 14 bases between them. CDR3 nucleotides: TGCGCCAGCAGCCAAGACCATCTACTAGCTCCCGGGGAGCTGTTTTTT. Translation gives CASSQDHLLAPGELFF.

In this sample, this clonotype turned up many times. The V call is TRBV28, the J call TRBJ2-7; perhaps TRBD1 as D (6 bases). V was clipped by 0 bases and J by 5 bases, with 17 bases between them. The CDR3 is made up of 16 amino acids. In germline, CDR1 is MDHEN, CDR2 SYDVKM. CDR3 sequence (DNA): TGTGCCAGCAGTTTATGGGGGGTAGGCAGGGGCGACGAGCAGTACTTC. Amino acid sequence: CASSLWGVGRGDEQYF. Looking up the rest from reference TRBV28 and TRBJ2-7 gives the full variable domain: DVKVTQSSRYLVKRTGEKVFLECVQDMDHENMFWYRQDPGLGLRLIYFSYDVKMKEKGDIPEGYSVSREKKERFSLILESASTNQTSMYLCASSLWGVGRGDEQYFGPGTRLTVT.

This clonotype was observed many times. The V call is TRBV28, the J call TRBJ1-3, with unresolved D. Germline V gene lookup returns CDR1 MDHEN and CDR2 SYDVKM. The CDR3 has 12 amino acids. V lost 7 bases to trimming and J lost 1 base, with 5 bases between them. CDR3 coding DNA: TGTGCCAGCATGGTATCTGGAAACACCATATATTTT. Amino acid sequence: CASMVSGNTIYF.